Each of the 18 T cell receptor beta chains below was sequenced from the same sample in a study of T cells in Graves' hyperthyroidism and ophthalmopathy. The TCR beta CDR3 regions underwent amplification using RNA transcripts as the source. Primed by the HTBI set, a first-round RT-PCR was run on the TCR CDR3. TCRdb reprocessed the multiplex PCR reads via MiXCR and lists one record per CDR3 protein. This sample yields a few hundred thousand distinct CDR3 sequences, of which approximately 15% are seen a single time; around 7.3% belongs to the top ten. Sequencing input: blood. These receptors were taken from a woman between 25 and 40 years old with Graves' hyperthyroidism.

V and J are TRBV7-6 and TRBJ2-1; tentative D call: TRBD2 (5 bases). The V gene lost 2 bases and the J gene lost 0 bases, with 17 bases spanning the gap. The CDR3 spans 18 residues. Germline V CDR1 and CDR2: SGHVS, FNYEAQ. The CDR3 bases are TGTGCCAGCAGCTTATCTTCGACCGGACTCAGCTCCTACAATGAGCAGTTCTTC. This encodes CASSLSSTGLSSYNEQFF.

This clonotype was recorded many times. The chain links TRBV27 to TRBJ2-3; 12 bases are a match to TRBD2. The CDR3 has 13 residues. The ends lost 4 bases at V and 11 bases at J; junction bases unmatched: 4. Germline lookup yields CDR1 MNHEY and CDR2 SMNVEV (reference sequence). The CDR3 DNA is TGTGCCAGCAGTTCGACTAGCGGGAGCTTGCAGTATTTT. Translated: CASSSTSGSLQYF.

This clonotype was recorded at least ten times. The J gene is TRBJ2-3, the V gene TRBV7-2, with TRBD2 as a possible D gene (6 bases). This CDR3 contains 15 residues. Germline V gene lookup returns CDR1 SGHTA and CDR2 FQGNSA. V was clipped by 3 bases and J by 2 bases, with 12 bases between them. CDR3 amino acids: CASSFDGDSTDTQYF. The CDR3 DNA sequence: TGTGCCAGCAGCTTCGACGGGGACTCCACAGATACGCAGTATTTT.

J is TRBJ2-4 and V is TRBV4-2; 12 bases line up with TRBD1. V shed 3 bases, J shed 9 bases, and the junction held 6 bases outside the gene matches. In germline, CDR1 is LGHNA, CDR2 YNFKEQ. CDR3 size: 15 residues. This CDR3 reads CASSQAGQGASIQYF. The CDR3 DNA sequence: TGTGCCAGCAGCCAGGCGGGACAGGGGGCGTCCATTCAGTACTTC.

This chain uses TRBV6-2 or TRBV6-3 with TRBJ2-3, with 13 bases lining up with TRBD2. The CDR3 length is 17 residues. Unmatched junction bases numbered 8, after V lost 5 bases and J lost 3 bases. Germline CDR1 MNHEY, CDR2 SVGEGT. This chain's CDR3 is CASSTGLAGWGTDTQYF. CDR3 DNA: TGTGCCAGCAGTACGGGACTAGCGGGATGGGGAACAGATACGCAGTATTTT.

Only a few counts were recorded for this clonotype. The V gene is TRBV29-1, the J gene TRBJ1-1; D unclear. V lost 4 bases to trimming and J lost 3 bases, with 12 bases between them. Germline V gene lookup returns CDR1 SQVTM and CDR2 ANQGSEA. There are 13 residues in the CDR3. CDR3 loop: CSVVYFRDTEAFF. The CDR3 coding sequence is TGCAGCGTTGTGTATTTCCGGGACACTGAAGCTTTCTTT.

This clonotype was counted a few times. This chain joins TRBV12-5 and TRBJ1-5; 12 bases map to TRBD1. The CDR3 is 14 residues long. The J segment lost 15 bases and the V segment lost 5 bases, leaving 11 bases of the junction unmatched. Germline values: CDR1 LGHNT, CDR2 FRNRAP. The CDR3 is CASGPRDRGLGGHF. CDR3 nucleotide sequence: TGTGCTAGTGGTCCAAGGGACAGGGGGCTAGGGGGGCATTTT. Combining the CDR3 with reference TRBV12-5 and TRBJ1-5 gives the whole variable domain DARVTQTPRHKVTEMGQEVTMRCQPILGHNTVFWYRQTMMQGLELLAYFRNRAPLDDSGMPKDRFSAEMPDATLATLKIQPSEPRDSAVYFCASGPRDRGLGGHFGDGTRLSIL.

This clonotype has just a few counts. The rearrangement joins TRBV7-9 to TRBJ2-1; TRBD2 aligns across 13 bases. V trimming: 4 bases; J trimming: 4 bases; junction bases outside the gene matches: 4. CDR1 SEHNR and CDR2 FQNEAQ come from the germline V gene (reference sequence). This CDR3 is 16 amino acids long. The CDR3 DNA reads TGTGCCAGCAGCTCTACTAGCGGGAGGGATTACAATGAGCAGTTCTTC. Amino acid sequence: CASSSTSGRDYNEQFF.

In this sample, this clonotype turned up many times. The V gene is TRBV6-2 or TRBV6-3, the J gene TRBJ2-5, with 14 bases aligning to TRBD2. V was pared by 4 bases and J by 3 bases, with 1 base of the junction left unmatched. Germline V gives CDR1 MNHEY, CDR2 SVGEGT. CDR3 size: 15 residues. CDR3 nucleotides: TGTGCCAGCAGTTGGGGACTAGCGGGAGAAGAGACCCAGTACTTC. This sequence encodes CASSWGLAGEETQYF.

The chain carries TRBV20-1 and TRBJ1-2; D perhaps matches TRBD1 (5 bases). The CDR3 runs 13 residues. Germline V gene data show CDR1 as DFQATT and CDR2 as SNEGSKA (reference sequence). V lost 0 bases and J lost 12, with 17 bases in between. The CDR3 DNA reads as TGCAGTGCTAGAGATGCCGATTGGGGCGCCCACACCTTC. Its translation: CSARDADWGAHTF.

A word on this clonotype: The junction shows a germline mismatch at one end, possibly a read error. The chain employs TRBV20-1 and TRBJ2-1; D is possibly TRBD1 (6 bases). The CDR3 is 15 residues long. CDR1 is DFQATT and CDR2 is SNEGSKA in the germline V gene (reference sequence). CDR3 nucleotides: TGCAGTGACAGGGCCCCGGGAACTACCTACGATGAGCAGTTCTTC. This sequence encodes CSDRAPGTTYDEQFF.

This clonotype was recorded at least ten times. The V gene is TRBV12-3 or TRBV12-4, the J gene TRBJ1-1; D is uncertain. CDR3 length equals 12 residues. Deletions cut 5 bases from V and 6 bases from J, with 10 bases between. CDR3 sequence (DNA): TGTGCCAGCAGTCTGTGGACCTCTGAAGCTTTCTTT. Its translation: CASSLWTSEAFF.

This clonotype was counted ten times or more. This chain connects TRBV6-1 to TRBJ2-7; D may match TRBD1 or TRBD2 (5 bases each). Germline lookup yields CDR1 MNHNS and CDR2 SASEGT. This CDR3 is 13 amino acids long. Trimming shortened V by 5 bases and J by 5 bases, and 13 bases separated the two germline ends. CDR3 loop: CASSRSRGDEQYF. In nucleotides, the CDR3 is TGTGCCAGCAGTAGATCCCGGGGCGACGAGCAGTACTTC.

The genes are TRBV10-3 and TRBJ2-7; D remains ambiguous. Germline V gene sequence: CDR1 ENHRY, CDR2 SYGVKD. Deletions cut 4 bases from V and 2 bases from J, with 9 bases between. This CDR3 has 13 residues. The CDR3 nucleotides read TGTGCCATCAGTGTATCCCCTCCCTACGAGCAGTACTTC. This translates into CAISVSPPYEQYF.

This clonotype came up many times. A read error may account for a junction end that differs from germline. The chain recombines TRBV12-3 or TRBV12-4 with TRBJ2-1, with 7 positions matching TRBD2. The CDR3 consists of 14 residues. In DNA, the CDR3 is TGTGCCAGCAGTCTAGCGGAGCCTTTGAATGAGCAGTTCTTC. This gives the protein CASSLAEPLNEQFF.

The J gene is TRBJ2-7, the V gene TRBV19; the D is unclear. Trimming removed 3 bases at V and 0 bases at J, with 9 bases between. This CDR3 has 14 residues. Germline CDR1 is LNHDA and CDR2 is SQIVND (reference sequence). CDR3 DNA sequence: TGTGCCAGTAGTATTGCATGGAGCTCCTACGAGCAGTACTTC. Its protein product is CASSIAWSSYEQYF.

This clonotype came up a few times. The chain employs TRBV20-1 and TRBJ2-6, with 8 bases lining up with TRBD2. Germline assignment: CDR1 DFQATT and CDR2 SNEGSKA (reference sequence). Germline trimming cut 6 bases from V and 0 bases from J; bases unmatched to any gene: 10. The CDR3 sequence is 17 residues long. The CDR3 region has the DNA TGCAGTGCCCACCGGGGGGGGGCGATCTCTGGGGCCAACGTCCTGACTTTC. Protein: CSAHRGGAISGANVLTF.

This clonotype was counted only a few times. The rearrangement links TRBV20-1 to TRBJ2-7, with 9 bases fitting TRBD1. CDR1 is DFQATT, CDR2 SNEGSKA, per germline (reference sequence). The junction had 13 bases not matched to a gene; V was cut back by 1 base and J by 6 bases. CDR3 size: 16 residues. CDR3 nucleotide sequence: TGCAGTGCTAGAGGGGGGTCGGGACAGGGCACTGTCGAGCAGTACTTC. It translates to CSARGGSGQGTVEQYF.